This T cell receptor beta chain was found in a study of CD8 T cells in ankylosing spondylitis. Study-level points and caveats: A TCR beta motif of several highly homologous variants seemed to mark ankylosing spondylitis blood. A subset of motif variants has previously been described in the synovial fluid and blood of reactive arthritis. From matched ankylosing spondylitis synovial fluid, disease-linked clones were reportedly recovered at significantly enriched levels.

On this clonotype: Antigen specificity is unknown.

Generation of TCR beta libraries employed quantitative 5'-RACE incorporating molecular barcodes. One entry per CDR3 protein, called by TCRdb with MiXCR from the 5' RACE reads. The table has 250,000 or so distinct CDR3 sequences, 15% to 20% seen once. V lost 0 bases, J lost 2 bases, and 13 bases lay in between. CDR1 WSHSY and CDR2 SAAADI come from the germline V gene. The CDR3 loop spans 16 amino acids. The sample was blood, either unsorted or a sorted T cell fraction (not recorded which). The TCR sequence derives from a male donor with ankylosing spondylitis or in good health (not recorded which). The chain uses TRBV10-2 and TRBJ2-5; possibly TRBD2 for D (6 bases). The CDR3, as DNA: TGCGCCAGCAGTGAGTCGGGGCTAGCGATACAAGAGACCCAGTACTTC. Amino acids: CASSESGLAIQETQYF.